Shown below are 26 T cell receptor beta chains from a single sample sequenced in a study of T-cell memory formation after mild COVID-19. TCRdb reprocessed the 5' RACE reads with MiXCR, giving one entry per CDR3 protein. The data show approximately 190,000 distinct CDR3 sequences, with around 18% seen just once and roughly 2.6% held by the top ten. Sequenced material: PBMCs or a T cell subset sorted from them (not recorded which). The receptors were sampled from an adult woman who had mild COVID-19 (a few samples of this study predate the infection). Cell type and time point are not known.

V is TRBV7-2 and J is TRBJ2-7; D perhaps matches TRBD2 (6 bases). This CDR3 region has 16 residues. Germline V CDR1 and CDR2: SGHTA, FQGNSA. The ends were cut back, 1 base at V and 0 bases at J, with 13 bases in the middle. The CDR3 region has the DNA TGTGCCAGCAGCTTAGTTGGGGGAGGCAACTCCTACGAGCAGTACTTC. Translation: CASSLVGGGNSYEQYF.

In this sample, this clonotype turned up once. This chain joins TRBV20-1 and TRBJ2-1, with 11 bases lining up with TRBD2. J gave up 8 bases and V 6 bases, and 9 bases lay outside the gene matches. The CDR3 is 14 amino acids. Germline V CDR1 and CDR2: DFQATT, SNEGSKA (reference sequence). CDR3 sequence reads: CSALAGGPGDEQFF. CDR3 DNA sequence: TGCAGTGCCTTAGCGGGAGGGCCGGGGGATGAGCAGTTCTTC.

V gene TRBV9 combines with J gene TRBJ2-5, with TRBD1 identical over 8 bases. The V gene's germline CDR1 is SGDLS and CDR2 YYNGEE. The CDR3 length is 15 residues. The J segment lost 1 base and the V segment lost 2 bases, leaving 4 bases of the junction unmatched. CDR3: CASSVIQGGQETQYF. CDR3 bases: TGTGCCAGCAGCGTCATACAGGGGGGCCAAGAGACCCAGTACTTC.

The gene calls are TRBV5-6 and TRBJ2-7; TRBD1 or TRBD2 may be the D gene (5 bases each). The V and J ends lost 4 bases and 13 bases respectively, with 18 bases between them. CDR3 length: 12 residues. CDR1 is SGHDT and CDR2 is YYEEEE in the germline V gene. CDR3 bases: TGTGCCAGCAGCCGTACTGGGGGACCCCAATACTTC. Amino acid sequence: CASSRTGGPQYF. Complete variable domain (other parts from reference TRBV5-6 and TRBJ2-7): DAGVTQSPTHLIKTRGQQVTLRCSPKSGHDTVSWYQQALGQGPQFIFQYYEEEERQRGNFPDRFSGHQFPNYSSELNVNALLLGDSALYLCASSRTGGPQYFGPGTRLTVT.

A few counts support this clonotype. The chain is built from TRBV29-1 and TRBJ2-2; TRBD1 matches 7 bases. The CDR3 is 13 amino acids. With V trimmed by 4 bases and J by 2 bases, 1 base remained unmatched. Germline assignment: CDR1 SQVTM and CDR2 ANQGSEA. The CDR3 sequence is CSVGQGNTGELFF. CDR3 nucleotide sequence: TGCAGCGTTGGACAGGGAAACACCGGGGAGCTGTTTTTT.

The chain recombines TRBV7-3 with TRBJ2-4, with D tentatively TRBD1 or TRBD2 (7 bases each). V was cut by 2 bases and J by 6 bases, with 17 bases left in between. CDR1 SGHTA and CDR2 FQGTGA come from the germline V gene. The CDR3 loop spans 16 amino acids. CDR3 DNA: TGTGCCAGCAGCTTAGGAGGGCAGGGGGGGCCAAACATTCAGTACTTC. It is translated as CASSLGGQGGPNIQYF.

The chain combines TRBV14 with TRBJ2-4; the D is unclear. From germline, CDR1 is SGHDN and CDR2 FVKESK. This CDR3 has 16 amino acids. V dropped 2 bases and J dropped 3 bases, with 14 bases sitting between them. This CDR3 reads CASSQFSRLDKNIQYF. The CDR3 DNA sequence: TGTGCCAGCAGCCAATTCTCGAGGTTAGACAAAAACATTCAGTACTTC. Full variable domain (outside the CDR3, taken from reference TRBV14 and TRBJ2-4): EAGVTQFPSHSVIEKGQTVTLRCDPISGHDNLYWYRRVMGKEIKFLLHFVKESKQDESGMPNNRFLAERTGGTYSTLKVQPAELEDSGVYFCASSQFSRLDKNIQYFGAGTRLSVL.

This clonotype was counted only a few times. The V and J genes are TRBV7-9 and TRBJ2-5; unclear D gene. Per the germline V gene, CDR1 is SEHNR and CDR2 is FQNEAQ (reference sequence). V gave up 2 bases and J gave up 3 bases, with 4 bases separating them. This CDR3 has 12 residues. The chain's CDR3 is CASSLIEETQYF. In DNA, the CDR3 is TGTGCCAGCAGCTTAATCGAAGAGACCCAGTACTTC.

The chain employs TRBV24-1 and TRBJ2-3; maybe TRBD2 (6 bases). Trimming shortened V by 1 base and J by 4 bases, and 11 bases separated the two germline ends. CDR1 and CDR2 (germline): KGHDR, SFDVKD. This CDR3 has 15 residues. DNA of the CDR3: TGTGCCACCAGTGATTTCCGGAGGGGACCAGATACGCAGTATTTT. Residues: CATSDFRRGPDTQYF.

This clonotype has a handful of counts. The CDR3 DNA reads as TGTGCCAGCAGCATAGACAGGGTGGCTGGAAACACCATATATTTT. This encodes CASSIDRVAGNTIYF. The chain carries TRBV5-6 and TRBJ1-3; 7 nucleotides match TRBD1. The CDR3 contains 15 residues. The trim removed 4 bases at V and 2 bases at J, leaving 6 bases unmatched. Per germline, CDR1 SGHDT and CDR2 YYEEEE.

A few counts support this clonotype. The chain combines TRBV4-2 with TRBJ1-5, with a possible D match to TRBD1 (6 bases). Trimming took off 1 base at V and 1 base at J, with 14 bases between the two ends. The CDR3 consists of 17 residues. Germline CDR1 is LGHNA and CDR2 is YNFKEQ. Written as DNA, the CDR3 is TGTGCCAGCAGCCAAGGGACAGTCTTGATGAGCAATCAGCCCCAGCATTTT. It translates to CASSQGTVLMSNQPQHF.

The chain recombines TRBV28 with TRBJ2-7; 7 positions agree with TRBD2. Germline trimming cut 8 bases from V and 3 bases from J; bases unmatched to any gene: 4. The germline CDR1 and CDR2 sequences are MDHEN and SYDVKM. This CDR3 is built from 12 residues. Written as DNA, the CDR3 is TGTGCCAGCGGGAGGGCCATCTACGAGCAGTACTTC. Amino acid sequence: CASGRAIYEQYF.

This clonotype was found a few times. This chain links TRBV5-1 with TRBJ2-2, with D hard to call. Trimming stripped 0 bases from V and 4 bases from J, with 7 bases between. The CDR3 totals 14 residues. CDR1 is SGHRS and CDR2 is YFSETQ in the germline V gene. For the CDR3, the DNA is TGCGCCAGCAGCTTGGAGGGTAGCACCGGGGAGCTGTTTTTT. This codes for CASSLEGSTGELFF. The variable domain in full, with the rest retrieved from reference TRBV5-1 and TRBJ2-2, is KAGVTQTPRYLIKTRGQQVTLSCSPISGHRSVSWYQQTPGQGLQFLFEYFSETQRNKGNFPGRFSGRQFSNSRSEMNVSTLELGDSALYLCASSLEGSTGELFFGEGSRLTVL.

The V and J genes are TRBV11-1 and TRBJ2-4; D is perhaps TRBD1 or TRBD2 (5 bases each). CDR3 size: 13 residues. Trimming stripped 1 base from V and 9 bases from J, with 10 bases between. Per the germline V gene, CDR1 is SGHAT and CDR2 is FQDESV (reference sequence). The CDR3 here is CASSLEPGPIQYF. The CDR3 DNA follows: TGTGCCAGCAGCTTAGAACCGGGGCCCATTCAGTACTTC.

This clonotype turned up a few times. The CDR3 loop reads CASSRTEANYGYTF. The CDR3 DNA reads as TGTGCCAGCAGTAGGACAGAAGCTAACTATGGCTACACCTTC. The rearrangement links TRBV6-1 to TRBJ1-2, with D possibly matching TRBD1 (6 bases). The V end lost 5 bases, the J end lost 0 bases, and 10 bases lay between the germline ends. The CDR3 spans 14 residues. Looked up from germline, CDR1 is MNHNS and CDR2 is SASEGT.

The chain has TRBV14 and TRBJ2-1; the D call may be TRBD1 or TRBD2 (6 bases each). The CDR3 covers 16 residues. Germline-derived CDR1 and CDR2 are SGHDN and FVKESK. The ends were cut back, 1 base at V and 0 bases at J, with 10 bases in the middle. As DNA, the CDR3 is TGTGCCAGCAGCCAAGCGGAGGGGGGCTCCTACAATGAGCAGTTCTTC. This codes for CASSQAEGGSYNEQFF.

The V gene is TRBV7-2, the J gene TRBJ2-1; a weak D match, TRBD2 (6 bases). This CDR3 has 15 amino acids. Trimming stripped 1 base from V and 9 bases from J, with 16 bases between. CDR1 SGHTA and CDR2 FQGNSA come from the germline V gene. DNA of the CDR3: TGTGCCAGCAGCTTAGAGCGGAGACTAGGAAGTGAGCAGTTCTTC. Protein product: CASSLERRLGSEQFF.

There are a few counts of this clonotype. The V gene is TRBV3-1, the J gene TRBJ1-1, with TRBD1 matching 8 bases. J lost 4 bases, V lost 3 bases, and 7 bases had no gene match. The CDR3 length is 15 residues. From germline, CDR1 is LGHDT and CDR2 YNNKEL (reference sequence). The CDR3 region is CASSHQGASSTEAFF. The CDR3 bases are TGTGCCAGCAGCCACCAGGGGGCGAGTTCCACTGAAGCTTTCTTT.

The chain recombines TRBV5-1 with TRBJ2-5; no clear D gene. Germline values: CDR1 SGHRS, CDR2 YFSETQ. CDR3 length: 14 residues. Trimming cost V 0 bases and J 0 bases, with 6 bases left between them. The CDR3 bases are TGCGCCAGCAGCTTGGACACACACCAAGAGACCCAGTACTTC. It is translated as CASSLDTHQETQYF.

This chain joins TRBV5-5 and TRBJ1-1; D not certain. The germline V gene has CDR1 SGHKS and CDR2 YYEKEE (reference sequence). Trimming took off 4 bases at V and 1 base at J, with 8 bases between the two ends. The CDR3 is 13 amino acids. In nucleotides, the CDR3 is TGTGCCAGCAGCCGCAGTCCGAACACTGAAGCTTTCTTT. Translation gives CASSRSPNTEAFF.

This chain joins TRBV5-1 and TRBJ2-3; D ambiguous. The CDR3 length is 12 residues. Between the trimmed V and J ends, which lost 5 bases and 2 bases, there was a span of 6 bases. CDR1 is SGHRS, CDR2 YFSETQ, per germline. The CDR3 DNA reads TGCGCCAGCAGTCGGAACACAGATACGCAGTATTTT. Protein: CASSRNTDTQYF.

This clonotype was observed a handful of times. Here the CDR3 DNA reads TGTGCCAGCAGTTACGGGGGGGCGGCCGACACTGAAGCTTTCTTT. Translating it yields CASSYGGAADTEAFF. The chain links TRBV6-5 to TRBJ1-1, with D tentatively TRBD1 (6 bases). V was shortened by 2 bases and J by 3 bases, with 13 bases between the two germline ends. Germline V gene data show CDR1 as MNHEY and CDR2 as SVGAGI. The CDR3 covers 15 residues.

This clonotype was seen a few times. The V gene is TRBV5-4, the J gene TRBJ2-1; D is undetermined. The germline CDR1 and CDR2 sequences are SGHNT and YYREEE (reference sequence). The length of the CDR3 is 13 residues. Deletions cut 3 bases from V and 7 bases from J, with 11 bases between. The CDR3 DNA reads TGTGCCAGCAGCTGGGCCGCAACTAATGAGCAGTTCTTC. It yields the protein CASSWAATNEQFF.

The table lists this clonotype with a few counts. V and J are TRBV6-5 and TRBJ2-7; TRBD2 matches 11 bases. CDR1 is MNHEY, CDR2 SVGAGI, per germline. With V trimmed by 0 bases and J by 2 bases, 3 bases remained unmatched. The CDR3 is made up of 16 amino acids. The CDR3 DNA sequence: TGTGCCAGCAGTTACTCGGGACTAGCGGAGACCTACGAGCAGTACTTC. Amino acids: CASSYSGLAETYEQYF.

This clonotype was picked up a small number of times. The CDR3 loop reads CSASSGNTGELFF. The CDR3 nucleotides are TGCAGCGCCTCGAGCGGGAACACCGGGGAGCTGTTTTTT. The chain joins TRBV29-1 to TRBJ2-2; D perhaps matches TRBD2 (5 bases). Trimming stripped 7 bases from V and 1 base from J, with 10 bases between. This CDR3 spans 13 amino acids. CDR1 and CDR2 from the germline V gene are SQVTM and ANQGSEA.

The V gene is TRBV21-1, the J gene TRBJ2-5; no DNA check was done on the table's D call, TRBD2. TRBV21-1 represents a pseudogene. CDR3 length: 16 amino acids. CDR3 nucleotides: TGTGCCAGCAGCCAAAGAAGAGCCCTCACCGGGGAGACCCAGTACTTC. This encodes CASSQRRALTGETQYF.